The rows below give T cell receptor beta chains drawn from one sample of a study of beta chain features in type 1 diabetes. Assay used: immunoSEQ multiplex PCR; TCRdb lists only in-frame clones, some missing. The profile covers 330,000 or so clones, with around 12% appearing a single time and about 0.01% taken by the ten largest. Material for sequencing was naive CD4+ T cells from blood. These TCRs come from a woman under 30 with type 1 diabetes. Each CDR3 is given with its conserved first and last residue. A D gene is named only where the DNA matches it firmly. Clone size is stated in some rows and not others, as once, few, many or a class when expanded.

abundance: NA
d_gene: TRBD1
v_gene: TRBV27
j_gene: TRBJ1-1
CDR3aa: CAAPAGQGRGNTEAFF
CDR3nt: TGTGCCGCCCCGGCGGGACAGGGGAGGGGGAACACTGAAGCTTTCTTT

abundance: NA
d_gene: NA
v_gene: TRBV5-1
j_gene: TRBJ2-5
CDR3aa: CASSLATGHLSGETQYF
CDR3nt: TGCGCCAGCAGCTTGGCAACGGGACACCTCTCGGGGGAGACCCAGTACTTC

abundance: NA
d_gene: NA
v_gene: TRBV30
j_gene: TRBJ2-5
CDR3aa: CAWDRHFQETQYF
CDR3nt: TGTGCCTGGGACAGGCATTTCCAAGAGACCCAGTACTTC

abundance: NA
d_gene: NA
v_gene: TRBV7-9
j_gene: TRBJ2-4
CDR3aa: CASTMSEGGGDIQYF
CDR3nt: TGTGCCAGCACCATGAGTGAGGGGGGGGGAGACATTCAGTACTTC

abundance: few
d_gene: TRBD1
v_gene: TRBV18
j_gene: TRBJ1-2
CDR3aa: CASSQLGQPNDYGYTF
CDR3nt: TGTGCCAGCTCACAACTGGGACAGCCAAACGACTATGGCTACACCTTC

abundance: few
d_gene: TRBD1
v_gene: TRBV25-1
j_gene: TRBJ1-1
CDR3aa: CASSSFPGQGEDTEAFF
CDR3nt: TGTGCCAGCAGCTCTTTCCCGGGACAGGGGGAAGACACTGAAGCTTTCTTT

abundance: NA
d_gene: TRBD2
v_gene: TRBV4-1
j_gene: TRBJ2-3
CDR3aa: CASSQDGGLAQYF
CDR3nt: TGCGCCAGCAGCCAAGATGGGGGACTAGCTCAGTATTTT

abundance: NA
d_gene: TRBD1
v_gene: TRBV7-9
j_gene: TRBJ1-5
CDR3aa: CASSPWTGGNQPQHF
CDR3nt: TGTGCCAGCAGCCCCTGGACAGGGGGAAATCAGCCCCAGCATTTT

abundance: NA
d_gene: TRBD1
v_gene: TRBV29-1
j_gene: TRBJ1-5
CDR3aa: CSVRDSSNQPQHF
CDR3nt: TGCAGCGTTAGGGACAGTAGCAATCAGCCCCAGCATTTT

abundance: few
d_gene: NA
v_gene: TRBV6-6
j_gene: TRBJ1-5
CDR3aa: CASSRSGGNNQPQHF
CDR3nt: TGTGCCAGCAGCCGCAGCGGAGGGAACAATCAGCCCCAGCATTTT

abundance: NA
d_gene: TRBD1
v_gene: TRBV6-6
j_gene: TRBJ2-5
CDR3aa: CASSPLGGWETQYF
CDR3nt: TGTGCCAGCAGTCCCTTAGGGGGCTGGGAGACCCAGTACTTC

abundance: few
d_gene: TRBD2
v_gene: TRBV28
j_gene: TRBJ2-1
CDR3aa: CASSREVVGNEQFF
CDR3nt: TGTGCCAGCAGCCGGGAGGTAGTCGGCAATGAGCAGTTCTTC

abundance: few
d_gene: TRBD2
v_gene: TRBV9
j_gene: TRBJ2-3
CDR3aa: CASSVGVGTGTSGTDTQYF
CDR3nt: TGTGCCAGCAGCGTAGGAGTAGGGACTGGGACTAGCGGTACAGATACGCAGTATTTT

abundance: few
d_gene: NA
v_gene: TRBV5-6
j_gene: TRBJ2-7
CDR3aa: CASSNYRRTLGFEQYF
CDR3nt: TGTGCCAGCAGCAACTACAGGCGGACCCTGGGGTTCGAGCAGTACTTC

abundance: NA
d_gene: TRBD1
v_gene: TRBV27
j_gene: TRBJ1-5
CDR3aa: CASSPQGGRQPQHF
CDR3nt: TGTGCCAGCAGTCCACAGGGGGGGCGGCAGCCCCAGCATTTT

abundance: few
d_gene: NA
v_gene: TRBV15
j_gene: TRBJ1-2
CDR3aa: CATSRDAGPYGYTF
CDR3nt: TGTGCCACCAGCAGAGATGCGGGGCCCTATGGCTACACCTTC

abundance: few
d_gene: NA
v_gene: TRBV19
j_gene: TRBJ1-5
CDR3aa: CASSVFGQISNQPQHF
CDR3nt: TGTGCCAGTAGTGTATTTGGACAGATTAGCAATCAGCCCCAGCATTTT

abundance: few
d_gene: NA
v_gene: TRBV7-3
j_gene: TRBJ2-1
CDR3aa: CASSLSLQGMDEQFF
CDR3nt: TGTGCCAGCAGCTTAAGTCTGCAGGGGATGGATGAGCAGTTCTTC

abundance: few
d_gene: NA
v_gene: TRBV29-1
j_gene: TRBJ1-4
CDR3aa: CSVLDGNNEKLFF
CDR3nt: TGCAGCGTACTAGACGGAAATAATGAAAAACTGTTTTTT

abundance: few
d_gene: TRBD1
v_gene: TRBV14
j_gene: TRBJ2-7
CDR3aa: CASSPRGTGPYEQYF
CDR3nt: TGTGCCAGCAGCCCCAGAGGGACAGGGCCCTACGAGCAGTACTTC

abundance: few
d_gene: NA
v_gene: TRBV19
j_gene: TRBJ2-2
CDR3aa: CASSSAGELFF
CDR3nt: TGTGCCAGTAGTTCGGCCGGGGAGCTGTTTTTT

abundance: NA
d_gene: NA
v_gene: TRBV7-7
j_gene: TRBJ2-5
CDR3aa: CASSLTSGVFQTQYF
CDR3nt: TGTGCTAGCAGCCTCACTTCAGGGGTGTTCCAGACCCAGTACTTC

abundance: few
d_gene: NA
v_gene: TRBV19
j_gene: TRBJ1-1
CDR3aa: CASSEVLVGTEAFF
CDR3nt: TGTGCCAGTAGTGAGGTCCTTGTAGGCACTGAAGCTTTCTTT

abundance: NA
d_gene: TRBD1
v_gene: TRBV29-1
j_gene: TRBJ1-2
CDR3aa: CSVVAGTDYGYTF
CDR3nt: TGCAGCGTGGTTGCCGGGACAGATTATGGCTACACCTTC

abundance: NA
d_gene: TRBD1
v_gene: TRBV6-5
j_gene: TRBJ2-2
CDR3aa: CASSDPGTGGGELFF
CDR3nt: TGTGCCAGCAGCGACCCCGGGACAGGGGGCGGGGAGCTGTTTTTT

abundance: NA
d_gene: TRBD1
v_gene: TRBV4-1
j_gene: TRBJ1-2
CDR3aa: CASSQDPGTGLAYGYTF
CDR3nt: TGCGCCAGCAGCCAAGATCCCGGGACAGGCCTTGCCTATGGCTACACCTTC

abundance: NA
d_gene: NA
v_gene: TRBV4-1
j_gene: TRBJ1-2
CDR3aa: CASSQGLRDYGYTF
CDR3nt: TGCGCCAGCAGCCAGGGCCTTCGTGACTATGGCTACACCTTC

abundance: NA
d_gene: TRBD2
v_gene: TRBV27
j_gene: TRBJ2-1
CDR3aa: CASSFMGGSYNEQFF
CDR3nt: TGTGCCAGCAGTTTTATGGGGGGGTCCTACAATGAGCAGTTCTTC

abundance: NA
d_gene: NA
v_gene: TRBV15
j_gene: TRBJ1-2
CDR3aa: CATSNREGYGYTF
CDR3nt: TGTGCCACCAGCAACAGGGAGGGCTATGGCTACACCTTC

abundance: NA
d_gene: TRBD2
v_gene: TRBV4-3
j_gene: TRBJ2-5
CDR3aa: CASSQARLAGQETQYF
CDR3nt: TGCGCCAGCAGCCAGGCCCGACTAGCGGGTCAAGAGACCCAGTACTTC

abundance: NA
d_gene: NA
v_gene: TRBV7-2
j_gene: TRBJ2-3
CDR3aa: CASRGGGLSTDTQYF
CDR3nt: TGTGCCAGCCGAGGGGGGGGGCTGAGCACAGATACGCAGTATTTT

abundance: NA
d_gene: TRBD2
v_gene: TRBV6-5
j_gene: TRBJ2-7
CDR3aa: CASSFEGGRSYEQYF
CDR3nt: TGTGCCAGCAGTTTTGAGGGCGGGAGATCCTACGAGCAGTACTTC

abundance: NA
d_gene: NA
v_gene: TRBV2
j_gene: TRBJ2-5
CDR3aa: CASRPGETQYF
CDR3nt: TGTGCCAGCAGGCCCGGAGAGACCCAGTACTTC

abundance: few
d_gene: NA
v_gene: TRBV6-5
j_gene: TRBJ2-1
CDR3aa: CASRGPGRGNEQFF
CDR3nt: TGTGCCAGCAGGGGTCCCGGCCGGGGGAATGAGCAGTTCTTC

abundance: few
d_gene: TRBD1
v_gene: TRBV28
j_gene: TRBJ2-1
CDR3aa: CASRDRGRNEQFF
CDR3nt: TGTGCCAGCAGGGACAGGGGGCGAAATGAGCAGTTCTTC

abundance: few
d_gene: NA
v_gene: TRBV7-2
j_gene: TRBJ1-4
CDR3aa: CASSLATLEKLFF
CDR3nt: TGTGCCAGCAGCTTAGCCACCCTAGAAAAACTGTTTTTT

abundance: few
d_gene: TRBD2
v_gene: TRBV5-1
j_gene: TRBJ2-5
CDR3aa: CASSSRGGPRGETQYF
CDR3nt: TGCGCCAGCAGCTCACGGGGGGGTCCTCGGGGAGAGACCCAGTACTTC

abundance: NA
d_gene: TRBD1
v_gene: TRBV7-2
j_gene: TRBJ2-4
CDR3aa: CASSLDRGPIQYF
CDR3nt: TGTGCCAGCAGCTTGGACAGGGGGCCCATTCAGTACTTC

abundance: NA
d_gene: TRBD1
v_gene: TRBV7-9
j_gene: TRBJ1-5
CDR3aa: CASSRQGEEGVGTQHF
CDR3nt: TGTGCCAGCAGCCGACAGGGCGAAGAGGGGGTGGGTACCCAGCATTTT

abundance: few
d_gene: NA
v_gene: TRBV25-1
j_gene: TRBJ2-5
CDR3aa: CASSEGGAGDLRETQYF
CDR3nt: TGTGCCAGCAGTGAAGGGGGGGCAGGGGACCTCCGAGAGACCCAGTACTTC

abundance: few
d_gene: NA
v_gene: TRBV4-3
j_gene: TRBJ2-3
CDR3aa: CASSQAPRGTSTDTQYF
CDR3nt: TGCGCCAGCAGCCAAGCCCCCAGGGGGACTAGCACAGATACGCAGTATTTT

abundance: NA
d_gene: NA
v_gene: TRBV19
j_gene: TRBJ1-5
CDR3aa: CASSIVPGDQPQHF
CDR3nt: TGTGCCAGTAGTATTGTACCAGGTGATCAGCCCCAGCATTTT

abundance: NA
d_gene: NA
v_gene: TRBV19
j_gene: TRBJ1-1
CDR3aa: CASSGPLTAAFF
CDR3nt: TGTGCCAGTAGTGGGCCCTTGACGGCCGCTTTCTTT

abundance: NA
d_gene: TRBD2
v_gene: TRBV5-1
j_gene: TRBJ2-4
CDR3aa: CASSLETSGLGNIQYF
CDR3nt: TGCGCCAGCAGCTTGGAGACTAGCGGATTGGGGAACATTCAGTACTTC